A single sample is the source of the 5 T cell receptor beta chains below, sequenced in a study of metastatic and nonmetastatic thyroid tumors. Patients had received no treatment of any kind before thyroid surgery. TCRdb reanalyzed the PCR reads with MiXCR. The sample records around 42,000 clones, 12% being singletons. Sequencing was performed on blood. The receptors originated from a male donor with papillary thyroid cancer or a benign thyroid nodule (not recorded which). Some clones in this sample may be carry-over from other donors' samples.

This clone was found a few times. The chain is built from TRBV6-5 and TRBJ2-7, with 9 bases aligning to TRBD1. The germline gives CDR1 MNHEY, CDR2 SVGAGI. V shed 4 bases and J 4 bases; nucleotides not matched to a gene: 11. The CDR3 extends over 16 amino acids. The CDR3 region has the DNA TGTGCCAGCAGTTCGCCGGGACAGGGAGTCTTTTACGAGCAGTACTTC. Encoded protein: CASSSPGQGVFYEQYF.

This clone showed up just a few times. The V gene is TRBV6-5, the J gene TRBJ2-3, with 7 bases lining up with TRBD2. Germline V gene data show CDR1 as MNHEY and CDR2 as SVGAGI. V was clipped by 2 bases and J by 4 bases; unmatched bases: 9. The CDR3 is made up of 16 amino acids. In nucleotides, the CDR3 is TGTGCCAGCAGTTACGGGACTGGCGGGAGCGCAGATACGCAGTATTTT. Translation gives CASSYGTGGSADTQYF.

Concerning this clone: A read error may be the cause here, since a much bigger clone is one base away. It is likely a read error, because the conserved phenylalanine at the end of the CDR3 is missing. The rearrangement joins TRBV29-1 to TRBJ1-2; 7 nucleotides match TRBD1. Trimming cost V 8 bases and J 8 bases; bases outside gene matches: 14. Germline values: CDR1 SQVTM, CDR2 ANQGSEA. This CDR3 comprises 13 residues. The CDR3 coding sequence is TGCAGCTTTGGGCCAGGGGGTCAGGGCGGCTACACCCTC. It is translated as CSFGPGGQGGYTL.

This clone was seen a handful of times. Here the CDR3 DNA reads TGTGCCACCAGTGACCCCCAGACAGGGCACTATGGCTACACCTTC. It translates to CATSDPQTGHYGYTF. The chain links TRBV24-1 to TRBJ1-2; 7 bases line up with TRBD1. The germline V gene encodes CDR1 KGHDR and CDR2 SFDVKD. The CDR3 contains 15 residues. V lost 4 bases, J lost 3 bases, and 7 bases stayed unmatched.

The sample holds many counts of this clone. The gene calls are TRBV19 and TRBJ1-1; TRBD1 is a possible D gene (5 bases). CDR1 LNHDA and CDR2 SQIVND come from the germline V gene (reference sequence). The CDR3 runs to 13 residues. Trimming left V 8 bases short and J 1 base short, with 11 bases between. The CDR3 DNA follows: TGTGCCAGTGGCTCTGACAGGAACACTGAAGCTTTCTTT. It specifies CASGSDRNTEAFF.